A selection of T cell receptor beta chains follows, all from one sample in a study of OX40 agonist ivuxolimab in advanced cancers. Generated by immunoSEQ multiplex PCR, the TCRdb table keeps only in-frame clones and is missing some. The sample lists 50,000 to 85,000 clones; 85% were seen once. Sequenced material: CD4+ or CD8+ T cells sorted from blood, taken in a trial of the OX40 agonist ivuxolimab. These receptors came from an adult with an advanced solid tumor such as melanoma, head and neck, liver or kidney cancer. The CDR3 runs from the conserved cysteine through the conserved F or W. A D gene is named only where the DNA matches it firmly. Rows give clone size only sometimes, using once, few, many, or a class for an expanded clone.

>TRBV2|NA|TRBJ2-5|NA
TGTGCCAGCAGTTCTCCGCCGACACCACGGCGGAAAGAGACCCAGTACTTC
CASSSPPTPRRKETQYF
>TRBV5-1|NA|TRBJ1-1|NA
TGCGCCAGCAGCTTAGGCAGCCGCAACACTGAAGCTTTCTTT
CASSLGSRNTEAFF
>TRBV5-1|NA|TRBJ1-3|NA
TGCGCCAGCAGCCGGGAAATATCGGGACAAGGAAACACCATATATTTT
CASSREISGQGNTIYF
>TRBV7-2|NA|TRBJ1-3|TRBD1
TGTGCCAGCAGCCGTAGGTCGGGACAGTACGGAAACACCATATATTTT
CASSRRSGQYGNTIYF
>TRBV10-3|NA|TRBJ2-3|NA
TGTGCCACCACTTCCACAGATACGCAGTATTTT
CATTSTDTQYF
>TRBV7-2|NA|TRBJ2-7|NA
TGTGCCAGCAGCTTAGGCCCAGGGGGGGGGCGCAACGAGCAGTACTTC
CASSLGPGGGRNEQYF
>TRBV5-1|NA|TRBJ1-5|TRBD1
TGCGCCAGCAGCCCCGGGACAGTCAATCAGCCCCAGCATTTT
CASSPGTVNQPQHF
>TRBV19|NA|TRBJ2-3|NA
TGTGCCAGCCGCGGGGTCCCCACAGATACGCAGTATTTT
CASRGVPTDTQYF
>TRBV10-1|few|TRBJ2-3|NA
TGCGCCAGCATCGGAACACCCACCTCCGCAGATACGCAGTATTTT
CASIGTPTSADTQYF
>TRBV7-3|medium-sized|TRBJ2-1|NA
TGTGCCAGCAGCTTAATACCGGGGGGACAGGTGAGCTACAATGAGCAGTTCTTC
CASSLIPGGQVSYNEQFF
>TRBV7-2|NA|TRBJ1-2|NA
TGTGCCAGCAGCTTTTATTCACGGGATGGCTACACCTTC
CASSFYSRDGYTF
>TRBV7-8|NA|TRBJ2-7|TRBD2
TGTGCCAGCAGCTTACTAGCGGGGGGTTCCTACGAGCAGTACTTC
CASSLLAGGSYEQYF
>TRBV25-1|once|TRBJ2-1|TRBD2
TGTGCCAGCAGTGCACTAGCGTTTCTTTACAATGAGCAGTTCTTC
CASSALAFLYNEQFF
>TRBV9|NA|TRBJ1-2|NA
TGTGCCAGCAGCGCCCTTCGGGGTGGCTACACCTTC
CASSALRGGYTF
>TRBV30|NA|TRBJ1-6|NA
TGTGCCTGGAGTGGGGGGTATAATTCACCCCTCCACTTT
CAWSGGYNSPLHF
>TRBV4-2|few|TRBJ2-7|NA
TGTGCCAGCAGCCAAGAGGTTAGTCCCTCCTACGAGCAGTACTTC
CASSQEVSPSYEQYF
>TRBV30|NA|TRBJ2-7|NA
TGTGCCTGGTCAGGGTTGGGCGTCGAGCAGTACTTC
CAWSGLGVEQYF
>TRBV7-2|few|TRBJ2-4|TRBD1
TGTGCCAGCAGCTTACAGTTACAGGGGGGTTCCATTCAGTACTTC
CASSLQLQGGSIQYF
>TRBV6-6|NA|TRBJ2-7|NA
TGTGCCACCGGCCGCGGGTCCTACGAGCAGTACTTC
CATGRGSYEQYF
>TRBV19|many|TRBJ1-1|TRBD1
TGTGCCACCCAGGCAGGGGGGCGCGTTACTGAAGCTTTCTTT
CATQAGGRVTEAFF
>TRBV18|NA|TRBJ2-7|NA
TGTGCCAGCTCACCACAATCTCTTTCAGCGGTGGGACGGAATTCCTACGAGCAGTACTTC
CASSPQSLSAVGRNSYEQYF
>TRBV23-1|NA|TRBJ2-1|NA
TGCGCCAGCAGTCACCCCGCCAGCCCCAAGGGATACAATGAGCAGTTCTTC
CASSHPASPKGYNEQFF
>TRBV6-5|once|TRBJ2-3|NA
TGTGCCAGCAGTTACTTACGGATCACAGATACGCAGTATTTT
CASSYLRITDTQYF
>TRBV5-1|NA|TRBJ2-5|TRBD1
TGCGCCAGCAGTGCCCCGGGACAGGGTATTTCGGGAGAGACCCAGTACTTC
CASSAPGQGISGETQYF
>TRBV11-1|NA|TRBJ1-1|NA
TGTGCCAGCAGCTTAATTGACAAGAACACTGAAGCTTTCTTT
CASSLIDKNTEAFF
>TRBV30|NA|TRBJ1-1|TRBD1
TGTGCCTGGAGAGCCCGGGACAGGGAGAACACTGAAGCTTTCTTT
CAWRARDRENTEAFF
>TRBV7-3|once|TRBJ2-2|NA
TGTGCCAGCAGTCCCTGGGCGGGCCTGAACACCGGGGAGCTGTTTTTT
CASSPWAGLNTGELFF
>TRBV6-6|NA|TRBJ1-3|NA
TGTGCCAGCAGTCCCGTCGGAAACACCATATATTTT
CASSPVGNTIYF
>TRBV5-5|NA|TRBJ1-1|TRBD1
TGTGCCACCCGGCTGGGACAGGGGAACACTGAAGCTTTCTTT
CATRLGQGNTEAFF
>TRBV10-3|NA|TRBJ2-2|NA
TGTGCCATCAGTGATGCTGGCGTCGGGGATACCGGGGAGCTGTTTTTT
CAISDAGVGDTGELFF
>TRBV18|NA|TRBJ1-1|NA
TGTGCCAGCTCACCCTCGCTCAGGGACCTCGAAGCTTTCTTT
CASSPSLRDLEAFF
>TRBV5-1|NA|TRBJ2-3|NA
TGCGCCAGCAGCCCAGGGACCACAGATACGCAGTATTTT
CASSPGTTDTQYF
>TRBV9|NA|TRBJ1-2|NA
TGTGCCAGCAGCGTAGAAGAGGGAAACTATGGCTACACCTTC
CASSVEEGNYGYTF
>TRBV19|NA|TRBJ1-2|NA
TGTGCCAGTAGTATTCGGGCAGGGGCTTCCTATGGCTACACCTTC
CASSIRAGASYGYTF
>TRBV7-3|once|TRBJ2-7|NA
TGTGCCAGCAGCTTAAACGGTCAGGGCGACTTCTACGAGCAGTACTTC
CASSLNGQGDFYEQYF
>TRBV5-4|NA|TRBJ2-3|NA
TGTGCCAGCAGCTTGTTGAGCGACAGCACAGATACGCAGTATTTT
CASSLLSDSTDTQYF
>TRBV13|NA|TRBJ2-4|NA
TGTGCCAGCAGCTTAGCTGGCTCGTGGCGACTCGCCAAAAACATTCAGTACTTC
CASSLAGSWRLAKNIQYF
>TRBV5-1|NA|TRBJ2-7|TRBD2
TGCGCCAGCAGCCTTCGAACTAGCGGGGCAGCCTACGAGCAGTACTTC
CASSLRTSGAAYEQYF
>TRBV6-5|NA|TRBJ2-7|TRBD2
TGTGCCAGCACAGGGACTAGCGGGGGCGAGCAGTACTTC
CASTGTSGGEQYF
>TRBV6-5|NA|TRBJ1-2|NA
TGTGCCAGCAGTAATAACTATGGCTACACCTTC
CASSNNYGYTF